These 15 T cell receptor beta chains share one sample of origin, sequenced in a study of T cell repertoires in cytomegalovirus infection. TCRdb processed the reads anew with MiXCR; each CDR3 protein has one entry. The sample shows 110,000 to 150,000 distinct CDR3 sequences, roughly 32% of them seen only once. These receptors' antigens are unknown. This sample comprised CD8+ T cells from cultured PBMCs, obtained from culture after CMV antigen stimulation. The receptors shown here come from a human donor in good health (CMV status not recorded). Some clones in this sample may be carry-over from other donors' samples.

The genes are TRBV11-2 and TRBJ1-1; a weak D match, TRBD1 (5 bases). Germline V CDR1 and CDR2: SGHAT, FQNNGV. CDR3 length: 12 amino acids. The ends were cut back, 8 bases at V and 4 bases at J, with 11 bases in the middle. CDR3 in DNA: TGTGCCAGCGCCCGGGGGGGCACTGAAGCTTTCTTT. Translation gives CASARGGTEAFF.

The table lists this clonotype with a few counts. The chain employs TRBV7-9 and TRBJ1-4; 8 bases are shared with TRBD1. Germline V gene data show CDR1 as SEHNR and CDR2 as FQNEAQ (reference sequence). Trimming cost V 4 bases and J 8 bases; bases outside gene matches: 9. The CDR3 is 15 amino acids. The CDR3 DNA follows: TGTGCCAGCAGCTACCGACAGGGGCTGAGAGAAAAACTGTTTTTT. Its translation: CASSYRQGLREKLFF.

The V gene is TRBV25-1, the J gene TRBJ1-6, with TRBD1 as a possible D gene (5 bases). The germline CDR1 and CDR2 sequences are MGHDK and SYGVNS. This CDR3 contains 15 residues. V lost 1 base and J lost 8, with 12 bases in between. CDR3 sequence: CASSEFAGSDSPLHF. CDR3 DNA: TGTGCCAGCAGTGAATTCGCAGGGTCGGATTCACCCCTCCACTTT.

Only a few counts were recorded for this clonotype. The chain uses TRBV10-3 and TRBJ2-5; tentatively, D is TRBD2 (6 bases). This CDR3 is 13 amino acids long. Deletions cut 3 bases from V and 4 bases from J, with 9 bases between. Per the germline V gene, CDR1 is ENHRY and CDR2 is SYGVKD. The CDR3 is CAISDSSAETQYF. In DNA form, the CDR3 reads TGTGCCATCAGTGATTCTAGCGCAGAGACCCAGTACTTC.

The chain recombines TRBV28 with TRBJ1-1; D possibly corresponds to TRBD1 (5 bases). Looked up from germline, CDR1 is MDHEN and CDR2 is SYDVKM. The CDR3 loop spans 11 amino acids. The V gene lost 10 bases and the J gene lost 3 bases, with 9 bases spanning the gap. The CDR3 nucleotides read TGTGCCACAGACAGTTACACTGAAGCTTTCTTT. It translates to CATDSYTEAFF.

Ten or more counts support this clonotype. The chain combines TRBV7-2 with TRBJ2-1, with TRBD1 as a possible D gene (6 bases). CDR3 size: 17 residues. The ends were cut back, 5 bases at V and 4 bases at J, with 21 bases in the middle. The germline gives CDR1 SGHTA, CDR2 FQGNSA. The DNA for the CDR3 is TGTGCCAGCAGCCCACGAGACAGGTACCGTTTGTACAATGAGCAGTTCTTC. Translating it yields CASSPRDRYRLYNEQFF.

This clonotype appeared a few times. The chain employs TRBV6-5 and TRBJ2-7; 9 bases agree with TRBD2. Germline CDR1 MNHEY, CDR2 SVGAGI. The CDR3 is 16 residues long. The V gene end was trimmed by 2 bases and the J gene end by 1 base; junction bases not matched to a gene: 6. CDR3 coding DNA: TGTGCCAGCAGTTACGGGGCAGCGGGGGGATCCTACGAGCAGTACTTC. It is translated as CASSYGAAGGSYEQYF.

This clonotype was recorded at least ten times. The rearrangement joins TRBV7-8 to TRBJ2-7; 11 bases fit TRBD2. The V segment lost 4 bases and the J segment 2 bases; nucleotides outside the gene matches: 7. The CDR3 loop spans 16 amino acids. Germline-derived CDR1 and CDR2 are SGHVS and FQNEAQ. The DNA for the CDR3 is TGTGCCAGCAGCTGGCCTAGCGGGGGGAATCCCTACGAGCAGTACTTC. This codes for CASSWPSGGNPYEQYF.

This clonotype has a handful of counts. The chain couples TRBV7-8 to TRBJ1-1, with 8 bases that match TRBD1. Germline lookup yields CDR1 SGHVS and CDR2 FQNEAQ. The CDR3 totals 14 residues. After removal of 5 bases from V and 3 bases from J, the junction contained 5 bases not matched to a gene. CDR3 nucleotides: TGTGCCAGCAGCGACAGGGGAGACGACACTGAAGCTTTCTTT. This encodes CASSDRGDDTEAFF.

Only a few counts were recorded for this clonotype. This rearrangement joins TRBV7-9 to TRBJ2-7, with 7 bases identical to TRBD2. This CDR3 comprises 16 residues. Losses at the gene ends were 5 bases for V and 0 bases for J; bases not matched to a gene: 10. The germline V gene encodes CDR1 SEHNR and CDR2 FQNEAQ (reference sequence). This CDR3 reads CASSAAVGGSSYEQYF. The CDR3 DNA is TGTGCCAGCAGCGCAGCTGTGGGGGGGAGCTCCTACGAGCAGTACTTC.

The chain employs TRBV6-4 and TRBJ1-2, with a tentative D call TRBD1 (6 bases). Trimming took off 6 bases at V and 8 bases at J, with 19 bases between the two ends. The germline gives CDR1 MRHNA, CDR2 SNTAGT. This CDR3 is built from 14 residues. The CDR3 region is CASSLTPGVLGYTF. CDR3 DNA sequence: TGTGCCAGCAGCTTGACTCCAGGGGTTTTAGGCTACACCTTC.

The V call is TRBV5-6, the J call TRBJ1-6, with D tentatively TRBD1 (5 bases). V was trimmed by 2 bases and J by 6 bases, leaving 12 bases between them. The CDR3 has 15 amino acids. Germline V gene data show CDR1 as SGHDT and CDR2 as YYEEEE. Here the CDR3 DNA reads TGTGCCAGCAGCTTATTGGGGGGGTTTAATTCACCCCTCCACTTT. Its translation: CASSLLGGFNSPLHF.

The chain employs TRBV7-2 and TRBJ1-5; TRBD1 might be the D (5 bases). Per the germline V gene, CDR1 is SGHTA and CDR2 is FQGNSA. The ends were cut back, 5 bases at V and 0 bases at J, with 11 bases in the middle. The CDR3 is 15 amino acids. The CDR3 loop is CASSIPGHSNQPQHF. The CDR3 DNA is TGTGCCAGCAGCATCCCGGGGCATAGCAATCAGCCCCAGCATTTT.

This clonotype has just a few counts. The chain carries TRBV27 and TRBJ1-6, with a possible D match to TRBD1 (5 bases). The V and J ends lost 7 bases and 7 bases respectively, with 23 bases between them. There are 17 residues in the CDR3. Germline V CDR1 and CDR2: MNHEY, SMNVEV (reference sequence). This CDR3 is CASTAWGPISENSPLHF. The DNA for the CDR3 is TGTGCCAGCACTGCGTGGGGACCCATCTCGGAGAATTCACCCCTCCACTTT.

This clonotype showed up just a few times. The CDR3: CASSLGGTGDQPQHF. The CDR3 DNA sequence: TGTGCCAGCAGCTTGGGCGGGACAGGGGATCAGCCCCAGCATTTT. The genes are TRBV11-3 and TRBJ1-5, with 10 bases matching TRBD1. The V segment lost 3 bases and the J segment 5 bases; nucleotides outside the gene matches: 4. The germline CDR1 and CDR2 sequences are SGHNT and YENEEA. The CDR3 is 15 residues long.